The source of this T cell receptor beta chain is a study of T cells after yellow fever vaccination. General observations from the study: Reappearance after the booster was observed for most primary-vaccination clones (about 95% CD4, roughly 90% CD8).

A single record per CDR3 protein comes from TCRdb applying MiXCR to the 5' RACE reads. The table lists nearly 70,000 distinct CDR3 sequences, about 6.5% of them singletons. Of note for this clonotype: Its antigen remains unknown.

The receptor was derived from a man in his late teens or twenties who received the YFV17D yellow fever vaccine. This specimen was CD8+ T cells sorted from PBMCs, taken approximately 40 days after the first yellow fever vaccination.

The CDR3 nucleotides read TGCGCCAGCAGTGAGATAGGTAGGGGGCAGACTGAAGCTTTCTTT. This encodes CASSEIGRGQTEAFF. V usage is TRBV10-2 and J usage is TRBJ1-1, with 7 nucleotides matching TRBD1. Germline trimming cut 2 bases from V and 5 bases from J; bases unmatched to any gene: 8. The CDR3 is 15 residues long. Germline V gene lookup returns CDR1 WSHSY and CDR2 SAAADI.